The clone carrying this T cell receptor (beta chain) showed up just a few times. Its antigen is as yet unknown. This sample is drawn from a study of shared clonotypes between healthy human individuals. The V gene's germline CDR1 is SNHLY and CDR2 FYNNEI. The CDR3 contains 13 residues. V shed 5 bases and J shed 3 bases, with 8 bases lying between them. Points from the study as a whole: Only blood samples were collected, and tissue repertoires likely differ.

Around 90 million PBMCs supplied genomic DNA for unsorted samples. The assay used deep level. Sequencing was performed with immunoSEQ multiplex PCR; in TCRdb, only in-frame clones are kept and a portion is missing. The table lists about 600,000 clones, roughly four fifths of them singletons. The V and J genes are TRBV2 and TRBJ1-3; no definite D call. The receptor comes from a woman in her forties in good health. Some clones in this sample may be carry-over from other donors' samples. The source material was PBMCs. The CDR3 DNA follows: TGTGCCAGCAGTCCGGGAGATGGAAACACCATATATTTT. It codes for CASSPGDGNTIYF. Together with reference TRBV2 and TRBJ1-3, the CDR3 gives the full variable domain: EPEVTQTPSHQVTQMGQEVILRCVPISNHLYFYWYRQILGQKVEFLVSFYNNEISEKSEIFDDQFSVERPDGSNFTLKIRSTKLEDSAMYFCASSPGDGNTIYFGEGSWLTVV.